Shown below are 10 T cell receptor beta chains from a single sample sequenced in a study of blood T cell repertoires in COVID-19. The repertoire was sequenced with immunoSEQ multiplex PCR; TCRdb's copy has only in-frame clones and lacks some. The sample has some 250,000 clones, 81% seen once. The sample consisted of peripheral blood. Receptors originate from an older woman with active or convalescent COVID-19.

This rearrangement joins TRBV19 to TRBJ1-1; TRBD1 aligns across 7 bases. Germline V gene lookup returns CDR1 LNHDA and CDR2 SQIVND (reference sequence). V shed 8 bases, J shed 1 base, and the junction held 7 bases outside the gene matches. The CDR3 runs 14 residues. The DNA for the CDR3 is TGTGCCAGTTCCCGAGAGGGGGCGAACACTGAAGCTTTCTTT. It is translated as CASSREGANTEAFF.

The chain recombines TRBV9 with TRBJ2-7; 9 bases are a match to TRBD1. The CDR3 spans 13 residues. Germline CDR1 is SGDLS and CDR2 is YYNGEE. J gave up 6 bases and V 0 bases, and 1 base lay outside the gene matches. CDR3 amino acids: CASSVGGQGEQYF. The CDR3 nucleotides read TGTGCCAGCAGCGTAGGGGGACAGGGCGAGCAGTACTTC.

The chain carries TRBV27 and TRBJ2-6; D possibly corresponds to TRBD2 (7 bases). CDR1 and CDR2 (germline): MNHEY, SMNVEV (reference sequence). The CDR3 spans 21 residues. Trimming removed 1 base at V and 0 bases at J, with 22 bases between. In DNA, the CDR3 is TGTGCCAGCAGTTTATGGGGGGGCCCTCATCCCTCCTTCTCTGGGGCCAACGTCCTGACTTTC. Its translation is CASSLWGGPHPSFSGANVLTF.

This rearrangement joins TRBV29-1 to TRBJ1-5; tentative D call: TRBD1 (5 bases). The germline V gene encodes CDR1 SQVTM and CDR2 ANQGSEA. The length of the CDR3 is 16 residues. V was pared by 8 bases and J by 0 bases, with 20 bases between. The CDR3 sequence: CSLGTNMVNSNQPQHF. In DNA, the CDR3 is TGCAGCCTCGGGACTAATATGGTGAATAGCAATCAGCCCCAGCATTTT.

The chain employs TRBV14 and TRBJ1-1; D may be TRBD1 (5 bases). This CDR3 spans 14 amino acids. V gave up 4 bases and J gave up 4 bases, with 13 bases separating them. CDR1 and CDR2 from the germline V gene are SGHDN and FVKESK. CDR3 sequence: CASSLTGAVTEAFF. The CDR3 DNA is TGTGCCAGCAGCCTCACTGGGGCGGTCACTGAAGCTTTCTTT.

The chain links TRBV3-1 (or the pseudogene TRBV3-2) to TRBJ2-1; 10 nucleotides align to TRBD2. V lost 4 bases to trimming and J lost 6 bases; unmatched junction nucleotides: 12. This CDR3 is built from 17 residues. CDR1 and CDR2 from the germline V gene are LGHDT and YNNKEL (reference sequence). CDR3 bases: TGTGCCAGCAGCCGGACTAGCGGCCCTTTAGGGGGCAATGAGCAGTTCTTC. Its translation is CASSRTSGPLGGNEQFF.

The rearrangement joins TRBV6-5 to TRBJ1-6, with 10 bases matching TRBD1. Per germline, CDR1 MNHEY and CDR2 SVGAGI. CDR3 length: 13 amino acids. V was pared by 8 bases and J by 9 bases, with 4 bases of the junction left unmatched. The CDR3 region is CASHWTGGSPLHF. As DNA, the CDR3 is TGTGCCAGCCATTGGACAGGGGGTTCACCCCTCCACTTT.

This chain connects TRBV19 to TRBJ1-6, with 7 bases aligning to TRBD1. CDR1 is LNHDA, CDR2 SQIVND, per germline (reference sequence). The CDR3 spans 15 residues. V lost 6 bases to trimming and J lost 10 bases; unmatched junction nucleotides: 12. CDR3 sequence reads: CASRGPGQRESPLHF. In DNA, the CDR3 is TGTGCCAGTAGGGGCCCGGGACAGCGAGAATCACCCCTCCACTTT.

This clone has only one observation. This chain uses TRBV13 with TRBJ2-7; D may be TRBD2 (6 bases). V dropped 4 bases and J dropped 1 base, with 14 bases sitting between them. The CDR3 is 15 amino acids. Per the germline V gene, CDR1 is PRHDT and CDR2 is FYEKMQ (reference sequence). CDR3 DNA: TGTGCCAGCAGCTCCGACTCCGCGGGATCCTACGAGCAGTACTTC. Encoded protein: CASSSDSAGSYEQYF.

In this sample, this clone turned up a few times. The V and J genes are TRBV27 and TRBJ1-1; the match to TRBD1 covers 8 bases. The CDR3 has 13 amino acids. Germline V gives CDR1 MNHEY, CDR2 SMNVEV (reference sequence). V dropped 6 bases and J dropped 3; count of bases not matched to a gene: 3. Here the CDR3 DNA reads TGTGCCAGCAGGACAGGGGTTCACACTGAAGCTTTCTTT. This codes for CASRTGVHTEAFF.